A single sample gave rise to the 24 T cell receptor beta chains below, sequenced in a study of OX40 agonist ivuxolimab in advanced cancers. Data came from immunoSEQ multiplex PCR; TCRdb stores just in-frame clones and leaves some out. The sample has tens of thousands of clones; around 87% are singletons. This material consisted of CD4+ or CD8+ T cells sorted from blood, taken in a trial of the OX40 agonist ivuxolimab. These receptors originate from an adult with an advanced solid tumor such as melanoma, head and neck, liver or kidney cancer.

The V gene is TRBV5-4, the J gene TRBJ2-2; D may correspond to TRBD1 or TRBD2 (6 bases each). CDR3 size: 15 residues. Germline assignment: CDR1 SGHNT and CDR2 YYREEE (reference sequence). V was clipped by 7 bases and J by 3 bases, with 16 bases between them. CDR3 in DNA: TGTGCCAGCGGGCGTGGGGGGCCTTACACCGGGGAGCTGTTTTTT. Its protein is CASGRGGPYTGELFF.

The chain uses TRBV5-4 and TRBJ2-3, with D hard to call. Trimming cost V 4 bases and J 5 bases, with 11 bases left between them. Per germline, CDR1 SGHNT and CDR2 YYREEE (reference sequence). This CDR3 has 13 amino acids. For the CDR3, the DNA is TGTGCCAGCAGCGCCCCCCCTGGAGATACGCAGTATTTT. Translating gives CASSAPPGDTQYF. Complete variable domain (other parts from reference TRBV5-4 and TRBJ2-3): ETGVTQSPTHLIKTRGQQVTLRCSSQSGHNTVSWYQQALGQGPQFIFQYYREEENGRGNFPPRFSGLQFPNYSSELNVNALELDDSALYLCASSAPPGDTQYFGPGTRLTVL.

The V call is TRBV7-6, the J call TRBJ1-1, with a weak D call TRBD1 (5 bases). The length of the CDR3 is 15 residues. Germline V lookup: CDR1 SGHVS, CDR2 FNYEAQ. V shed 4 bases and J shed 1 base, with 13 bases lying between them. The chain's CDR3 is CASSSQPRGNTEAFF. Here the CDR3 DNA reads TGTGCCAGCAGCTCTCAGCCAAGGGGGAACACTGAAGCTTTCTTT.

This chain joins TRBV2 and TRBJ2-5; TRBD2 is a possible D gene (6 bases). The CDR3 length is 13 residues. Germline CDR1 SNHLY, CDR2 FYNNEI. The ends were cut back, 8 bases at V and 5 bases at J, with 15 bases in the middle. The CDR3, as DNA: TGTGCCAGCCTGGAGGGGTACTGGGAGACCCAGTACTTC. Translation gives CASLEGYWETQYF. Full variable domain (rest looked up from reference TRBV2 and TRBJ2-5): EPEVTQTPSHQVTQMGQEVILRCVPISNHLYFYWYRQILGQKVEFLVSFYNNEISEKSEIFDDQFSVERPDGSNFTLKIRSTKLEDSAMYFCASLEGYWETQYFGPGTRLLVL.

CDR3 in DNA: TGTGCCAGTAGGGTTCTCTTGACAGCCACAGATACGCAGTATTTT. Translation gives CASRVLLTATDTQYF. This chain joins TRBV19 and TRBJ2-3, with TRBD1 as a possible D gene (5 bases). The germline V gene encodes CDR1 LNHDA and CDR2 SQIVND (reference sequence). With 6 bases removed from V and 2 bases from J, the gap between germline ends came to 15 bases. This CDR3 contains 15 residues.

This clone occurred once. A junction boundary mismatches the germline segment, possibly from a read error. The chain carries TRBV2 and TRBJ2-1; 8 nucleotides agree with TRBD2. The CDR3 contains 11 residues. The germline V gene encodes CDR1 SNHLY and CDR2 FYNNEI. The CDR3 DNA is TGTGCCAGCAGTCCGTCGGGGGGGTCGGTCTTC. This gives the protein CASSPSGGSVF.

The chain combines TRBV2 with TRBJ2-7, with D possibly matching TRBD2 (6 bases). V was shortened by 6 bases and J by 0 bases, with 18 bases between the two germline ends. Germline V lookup: CDR1 SNHLY, CDR2 FYNNEI. CDR3 length: 16 residues. In nucleotides, the CDR3 is TGTGCCAGCAGGGGCGGGACTCCGGCCCGCTCCTACGAGCAGTACTTC. Residues: CASRGGTPARSYEQYF.

The rearrangement uses TRBV19 and TRBJ1-5; D remains ambiguous. CDR3 length: 13 amino acids. V lost 7 bases to trimming and J lost 1 base, with 8 bases between them. From germline, CDR1 is LNHDA and CDR2 SQIVND (reference sequence). CDR3 nucleotides: TGTGCCAGTACTAGCAGAAGCAATCAGCCCCAGCATTTT. Amino acid sequence: CASTSRSNQPQHF.

This sequence joins TRBV2 and TRBJ2-1, with D possibly matching TRBD2 (6 bases). The germline V gene has CDR1 SNHLY and CDR2 FYNNEI. The CDR3 runs to 12 residues. CDR3 region: CAVREEGNEQFF. The CDR3 DNA reads as TGTGCAGTGAGGGAGGAGGGGAATGAGCAGTTCTTC.

This clone was counted a few times. The rearrangement uses TRBV4-2 and TRBJ2-6; D is possibly TRBD2 (5 bases). This CDR3 spans 19 amino acids. V lost 0 bases to trimming and J lost 1 base, with 16 bases between them. Germline V lookup: CDR1 LGHNA, CDR2 YNFKEQ. The CDR3 DNA is TGTGCCAGCAGCCAAGAATCCCCGCGGGTTAGGTCTGGGGCCAACGTCCTGACTTTC. Its protein product is CASSQESPRVRSGANVLTF.

The chain employs TRBV6-5 and TRBJ2-4; a possible D gene is TRBD1 (6 bases). The germline V gene has CDR1 MNHEY and CDR2 SVGAGI. V was pared by 6 bases and J by 2 bases, with 8 bases between. This CDR3 is built from 13 residues. The CDR3 protein is CASSQGTKNIQYF. CDR3 in DNA: TGTGCCAGCAGCCAGGGGACCAAAAACATTCAGTACTTC.

The gene calls are TRBV7-9 and TRBJ2-7; 9 bases are a match to TRBD2. CDR3 size: 14 residues. Germline V gene sequence: CDR1 SEHNR, CDR2 FQNEAQ (reference sequence). Losses at the gene ends were 6 bases for V and 3 bases for J; bases not matched to a gene: 6. CDR3 in amino acids: CASSTETSGYEQYF. DNA of the CDR3: TGTGCCAGCAGTACAGAGACTAGCGGCTACGAGCAGTACTTC.

The rearrangement joins TRBV15 to TRBJ1-2; maybe TRBD1 (6 bases). This CDR3 has 14 residues. V was trimmed by 1 base and J by 6 bases, leaving 12 bases between them. The germline gives CDR1 LNHNV, CDR2 YYDKDF (reference sequence). CDR3 DNA sequence: TGTGCCACCAGCAGAGTTAACAGGGAGGATGGCTACACCTTC. It translates to CATSRVNREDGYTF.

The V call is TRBV9, the J call TRBJ2-5; D unresolved. The CDR3 totals 13 residues. The germline V gene has CDR1 SGDLS and CDR2 YYNGEE. V was trimmed by 2 bases and J by 4 bases, leaving 9 bases between them. CDR3 residues: CASSVDLRETQYF. The CDR3, as DNA: TGTGCCAGCAGCGTGGACCTACGAGAGACCCAGTACTTC.

The chain employs TRBV2 and TRBJ2-7; 7 bases map to TRBD1. Germline assignment: CDR1 SNHLY and CDR2 FYNNEI. The V segment lost 6 bases and the J segment 6 bases; nucleotides outside the gene matches: 8. The CDR3 totals 13 residues. DNA of the CDR3: TGTGCCAGCAGCCGAACGACAGGGTCCGAGCAGTACTTC. Protein sequence: CASSRTTGSEQYF.

This clone appeared a single time. The rearrangement uses TRBV23-1 and TRBJ2-7, with a possible D match to TRBD2 (5 bases). TRBV23-1 is filed as an ORF, its function uncertain. The CDR3 extends over 15 amino acids. The ends were cut back, 3 bases at V and 2 bases at J, with 14 bases in the middle. The CDR3 nucleotides are TGCGCCAGCAGTCAGAGGACCGGGGAACCCTACGAGCAGTACTTC. The encoded protein is CASSQRTGEPYEQYF.

This chain connects TRBV11-1 to TRBJ2-7, with D perhaps matching TRBD2 (5 bases). This CDR3 is built from 16 residues. The V gene lost 5 bases and the J gene lost 5 bases, with 22 bases spanning the gap. CDR1 and CDR2 (germline): SGHAT, FQDESV (reference sequence). In nucleotides, the CDR3 is TGTGCCAGCAGCCAGCGGCTAGGACCCATGGACCACGAGCAGTACTTC. Its protein is CASSQRLGPMDHEQYF.

The chain joins TRBV28 to TRBJ2-1; TRBD1 agrees at 9 bases. The length of the CDR3 is 16 residues. Germline-derived CDR1 and CDR2 are MDHEN and SYDVKM. V dropped 4 bases and J dropped 3; count of bases not matched to a gene: 7. This chain's CDR3 is CASSSAGQGIYNEQFF. CDR3 coding DNA: TGTGCCAGCAGTTCCGCGGGACAGGGCATCTACAATGAGCAGTTCTTC.

The rearrangement links TRBV5-4 to TRBJ1-2, with a tentative D call TRBD1 (5 bases). V lost 4 bases and J 5 bases, leaving 15 bases between the germline ends. The length of the CDR3 is 14 residues. Germline V gene sequence: CDR1 SGHNT, CDR2 YYREEE (reference sequence). CDR3 sequence (DNA): TGTGCCAGCAGCCAACAAGACAGCGGATATGGCTACACCTTC. It is translated as CASSQQDSGYGYTF.

The chain recombines TRBV7-9 with TRBJ1-1, with a weak D call TRBD1 (6 bases). V was trimmed by 1 base and J by 7 bases, leaving 10 bases between them. Germline CDR1 is SEHNR and CDR2 is FQNEAQ (reference sequence). The CDR3 runs to 13 residues. The CDR3 coding sequence is TGTGCCAGCAGCTTAGACTTGGACAGTGAAGCTTTCTTT. Encoded protein: CASSLDLDSEAFF.

This chain joins TRBV18 and TRBJ1-4; D unclear. Germline V lookup: CDR1 KGHSH, CDR2 LQKENI. CDR3 length: 15 residues. Trimming took off 5 bases at V and 3 bases at J, with 13 bases between the two ends. As DNA, the CDR3 is TGTGCCAGCTCATCGTCCGGCCAGGCTAATGAAAAACTGTTTTTT. This gives the protein CASSSSGQANEKLFF.

This clone was recorded only once. V is TRBV13 and J is TRBJ2-2; maybe TRBD1 (5 bases). Germline CDR1 and CDR2: PRHDT and FYEKMQ (reference sequence). The CDR3 has 14 residues. V gave up 3 bases and J gave up 6 bases, with 11 bases separating them. CDR3 residues: CASSLATGSGELFF. The CDR3 bases are TGTGCCAGCAGCTTGGCCACAGGCTCCGGGGAGCTGTTTTTT.

This chain links TRBV19 with TRBJ2-1; tentatively, D is TRBD1 (5 bases). The V gene's germline CDR1 is LNHDA and CDR2 SQIVND (reference sequence). V was trimmed by 4 bases and J by 7 bases, leaving 8 bases between them. The CDR3 runs 12 residues. The CDR3 region is CASSRGRNEQFF. CDR3 DNA: TGTGCCAGTAGTAGGGGCAGAAATGAGCAGTTCTTC.

The CDR3 reads CASSRLGQGGFTDTQYF. The CDR3, as DNA: TGTGCCAGCAGCCGCCTTGGGCAGGGGGGGTTCACAGATACGCAGTATTTT. The rearrangement joins TRBV4-2 to TRBJ2-3; the D call may be TRBD1 or TRBD2 (7 bases each). Germline V gives CDR1 LGHNA, CDR2 YNFKEQ. The ends were cut back, 4 bases at V and 2 bases at J, with 19 bases in the middle. The CDR3 is made up of 17 amino acids.